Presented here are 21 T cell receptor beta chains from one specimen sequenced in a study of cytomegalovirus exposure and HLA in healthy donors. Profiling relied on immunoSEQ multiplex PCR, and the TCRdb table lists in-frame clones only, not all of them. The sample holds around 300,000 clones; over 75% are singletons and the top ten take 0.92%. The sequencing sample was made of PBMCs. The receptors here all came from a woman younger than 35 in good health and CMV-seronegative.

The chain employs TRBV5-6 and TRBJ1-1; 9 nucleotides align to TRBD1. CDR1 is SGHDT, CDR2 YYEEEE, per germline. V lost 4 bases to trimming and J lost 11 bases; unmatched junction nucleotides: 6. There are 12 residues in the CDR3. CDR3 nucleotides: TGTGCCAGCAGCCGGGACAGGGCGCATGCTTTCTTT. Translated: CASSRDRAHAFF.

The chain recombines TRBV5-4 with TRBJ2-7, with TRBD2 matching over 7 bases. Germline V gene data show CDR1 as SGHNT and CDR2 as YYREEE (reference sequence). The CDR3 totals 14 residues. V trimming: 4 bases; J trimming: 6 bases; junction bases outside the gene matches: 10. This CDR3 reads CASSPGGTPIEQYF. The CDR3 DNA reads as TGTGCCAGCAGCCCCGGGGGGACCCCAATCGAGCAGTACTTC.

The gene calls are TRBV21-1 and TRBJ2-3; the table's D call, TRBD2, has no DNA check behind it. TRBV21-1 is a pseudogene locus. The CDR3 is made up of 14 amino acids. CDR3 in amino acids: CAREPGSPSDTQYF. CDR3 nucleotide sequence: TGTGCCAGAGAACCCGGGAGCCCCAGCGATACGCAGTATTTT.

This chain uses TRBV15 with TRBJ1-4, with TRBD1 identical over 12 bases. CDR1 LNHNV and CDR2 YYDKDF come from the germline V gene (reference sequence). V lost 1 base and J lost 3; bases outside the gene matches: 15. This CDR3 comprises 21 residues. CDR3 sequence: CATSRGHHRDRGRSANEKLFF. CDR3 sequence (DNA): TGTGCCACCAGCAGAGGTCACCACCGGGACAGGGGGCGATCTGCTAATGAAAAACTGTTTTTT.

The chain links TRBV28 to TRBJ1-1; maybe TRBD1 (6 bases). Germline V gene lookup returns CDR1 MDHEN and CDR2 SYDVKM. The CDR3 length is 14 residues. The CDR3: CASGNRDKGYGAFF. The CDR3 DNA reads TGTGCGTCGGGAAACAGGGATAAAGGGTACGGAGCTTTCTTT.

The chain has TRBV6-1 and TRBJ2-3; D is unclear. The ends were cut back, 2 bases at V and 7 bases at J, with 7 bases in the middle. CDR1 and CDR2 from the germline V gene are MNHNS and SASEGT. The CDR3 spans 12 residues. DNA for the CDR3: TGTGCCAGCAGTGAAAGGAGTTATACGCAGTATTTT. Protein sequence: CASSERSYTQYF.

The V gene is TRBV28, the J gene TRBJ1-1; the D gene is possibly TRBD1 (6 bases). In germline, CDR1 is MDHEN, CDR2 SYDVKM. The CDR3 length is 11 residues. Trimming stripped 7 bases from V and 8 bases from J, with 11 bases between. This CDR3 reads CASKGGQEAFF. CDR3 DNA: TGTGCCAGCAAGGGTGGACAGGAAGCTTTCTTT.

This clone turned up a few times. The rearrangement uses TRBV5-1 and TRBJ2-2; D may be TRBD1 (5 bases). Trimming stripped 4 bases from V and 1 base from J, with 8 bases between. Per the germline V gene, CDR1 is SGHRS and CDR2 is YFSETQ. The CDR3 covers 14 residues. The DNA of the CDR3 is TGCGCCAGCAGCCCGACAGAGAACACCGGGGAGCTGTTTTTT. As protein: CASSPTENTGELFF.

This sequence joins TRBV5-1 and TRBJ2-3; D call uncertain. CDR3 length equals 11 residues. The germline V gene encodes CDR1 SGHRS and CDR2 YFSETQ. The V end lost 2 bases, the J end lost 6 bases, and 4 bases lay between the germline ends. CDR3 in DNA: TGCGCCAGCAGCTTATCGGATACGCAGTATTTT. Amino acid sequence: CASSLSDTQYF.

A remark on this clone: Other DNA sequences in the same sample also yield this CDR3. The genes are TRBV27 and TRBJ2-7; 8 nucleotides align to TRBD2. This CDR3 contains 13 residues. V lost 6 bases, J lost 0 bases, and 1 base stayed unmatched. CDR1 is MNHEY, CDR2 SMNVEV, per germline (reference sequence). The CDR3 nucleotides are TGTGCCAGCAGCGGGACTAGCTCCTACGAGCAGTACTTC. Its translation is CASSGTSSYEQYF.

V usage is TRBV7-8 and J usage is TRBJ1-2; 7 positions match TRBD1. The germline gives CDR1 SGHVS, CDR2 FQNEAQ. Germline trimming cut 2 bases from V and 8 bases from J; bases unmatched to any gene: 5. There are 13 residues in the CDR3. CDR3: CASSLNTGEGYTF. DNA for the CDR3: TGTGCCAGCAGCTTAAACACAGGGGAGGGCTACACCTTC.

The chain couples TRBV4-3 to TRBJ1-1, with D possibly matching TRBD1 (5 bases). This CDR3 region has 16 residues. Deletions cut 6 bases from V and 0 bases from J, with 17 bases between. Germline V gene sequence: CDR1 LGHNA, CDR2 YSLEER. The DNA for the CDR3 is TGCGCCAGCAGGCTGCGTAGTTCGGGGGTGAACACTGAAGCTTTCTTT. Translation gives CASRLRSSGVNTEAFF.

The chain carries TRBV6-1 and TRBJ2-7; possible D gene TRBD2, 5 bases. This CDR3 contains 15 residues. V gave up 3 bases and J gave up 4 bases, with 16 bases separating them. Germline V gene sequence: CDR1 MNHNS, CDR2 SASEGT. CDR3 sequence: CASSDDYPPRYEQYF. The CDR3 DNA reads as TGTGCCAGCAGTGACGACTACCCACCCCGTTACGAGCAGTACTTC.

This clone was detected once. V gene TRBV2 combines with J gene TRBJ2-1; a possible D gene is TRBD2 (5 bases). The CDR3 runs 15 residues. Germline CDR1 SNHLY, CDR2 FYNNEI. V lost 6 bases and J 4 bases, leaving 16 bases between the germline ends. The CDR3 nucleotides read TGTGCCAGCAGGCCCGGGCGGGCAAATTACAATGAGCAGTTCTTC. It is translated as CASRPGRANYNEQFF.

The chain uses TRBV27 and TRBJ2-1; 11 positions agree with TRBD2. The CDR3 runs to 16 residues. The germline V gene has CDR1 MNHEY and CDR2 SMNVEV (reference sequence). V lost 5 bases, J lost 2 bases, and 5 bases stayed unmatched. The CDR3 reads CASSRQLAGAYNEQFF. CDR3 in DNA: TGTGCCAGCAGTCGCCAACTAGCGGGGGCCTACAATGAGCAGTTCTTC.

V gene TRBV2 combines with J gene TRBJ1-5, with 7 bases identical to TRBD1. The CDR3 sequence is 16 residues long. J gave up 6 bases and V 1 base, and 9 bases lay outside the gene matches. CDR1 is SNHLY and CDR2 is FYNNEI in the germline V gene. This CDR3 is CASSEGGRRQGQPQHF. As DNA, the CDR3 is TGTGCCAGCAGTGAAGGGGGCCGGAGACAGGGTCAGCCCCAGCATTTT.

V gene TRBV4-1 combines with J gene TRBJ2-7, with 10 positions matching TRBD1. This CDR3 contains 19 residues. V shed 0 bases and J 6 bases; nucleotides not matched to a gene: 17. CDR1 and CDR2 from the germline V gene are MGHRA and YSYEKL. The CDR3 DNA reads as TGCGCCAGCAGCCAAGATGGTTACCCCGGGACAGGGGCTGATGGCGAGCAGTACTTC. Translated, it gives CASSQDGYPGTGADGEQYF.

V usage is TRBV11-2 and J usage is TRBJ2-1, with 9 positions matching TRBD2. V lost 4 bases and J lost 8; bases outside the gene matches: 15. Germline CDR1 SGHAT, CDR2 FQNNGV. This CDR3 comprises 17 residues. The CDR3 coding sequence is TGTGCCAGCAGCTCAAGACTAGCGGTGAGAGCGGGCCATGAGCAGTTCTTC. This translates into CASSSRLAVRAGHEQFF.

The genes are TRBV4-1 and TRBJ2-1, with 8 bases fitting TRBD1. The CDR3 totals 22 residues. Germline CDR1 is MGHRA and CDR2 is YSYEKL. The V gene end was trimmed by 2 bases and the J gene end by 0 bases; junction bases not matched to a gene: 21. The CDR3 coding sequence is TGCGCCAGCAGCCAAAGGGAAACAGGGGGTCGGCGGGAAAGGGGCTCCTACAATGAGCAGTTCTTC. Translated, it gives CASSQRETGGRRERGSYNEQFF.

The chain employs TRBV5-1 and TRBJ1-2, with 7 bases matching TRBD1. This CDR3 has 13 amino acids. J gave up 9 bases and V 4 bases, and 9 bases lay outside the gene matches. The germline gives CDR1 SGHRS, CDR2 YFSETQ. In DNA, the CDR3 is TGCGCCAGCAGCGAGACAGGGCGGCGGAGCTACACCTTC. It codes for CASSETGRRSYTF.

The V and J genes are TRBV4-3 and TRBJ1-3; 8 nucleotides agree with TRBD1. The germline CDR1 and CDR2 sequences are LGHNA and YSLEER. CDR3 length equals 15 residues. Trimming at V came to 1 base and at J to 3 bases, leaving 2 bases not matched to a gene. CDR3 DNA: TGCGCCAGCAGCCAAGTGACAGGGGTTGGAAACACCATATATTTT. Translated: CASSQVTGVGNTIYF.